This entry lists 21 T cell receptor beta chains sequenced from one sample in a study of radiotherapy plus CTLA-4 blockade in lung cancer. TCRdb keeps only in-frame clones here, not all; method: immunoSEQ multiplex PCR. Here the sample spans 30,000 or so clones, almost 80% being singletons. Sequences were derived from peripheral blood, sampled from a patient treated with radiotherapy plus ipilimumab. All receptors derive from a human donor with non-small cell lung cancer who had stable disease on radiotherapy plus ipilimumab.

V is TRBV28 and J is TRBJ1-3; TRBD1 might be the D (5 bases). The germline V gene has CDR1 MDHEN and CDR2 SYDVKM. The CDR3 contains 12 residues. V shed 5 bases and J shed 8 bases, with 10 bases lying between them. The DNA for the CDR3 is TGTGCCAGCAGTGACCAGGGAGACACCATATATTTT. Translation gives CASSDQGDTIYF.

This chain connects TRBV4-3 to TRBJ1-2; D call uncertain. Germline V lookup: CDR1 LGHNA, CDR2 YSLEER. Trimming pared 4 bases from V and 3 bases from J, leaving 18 bases between. CDR3 length: 16 amino acids. The CDR3 DNA reads as TGCGCCAGCAGCCCCAGAAGCGCGGGAGACGACTATGGCTACACCTTC. Protein product: CASSPRSAGDDYGYTF.

The V and J genes are TRBV4-1 and TRBJ1-5; no clear D gene. CDR1 is MGHRA, CDR2 YSYEKL, per germline. Deletions cut 3 bases from V and 0 bases from J, with 9 bases between. The CDR3 sequence is 15 residues long. Here the CDR3 DNA reads TGCGCCAGCAGCCAGACCGACACTAGCAATCAGCCCCAGCATTTT. Its translation is CASSQTDTSNQPQHF.

This clone was seen a single time. The chain is built from TRBV2 and TRBJ1-6, with D uncertain. The V end was cut by 6 bases, the J end by 9 bases, with 15 bases between. Germline CDR1 reads SNHLY; CDR2 reads FYNNEI. The CDR3 has 14 residues. CDR3 region: CASRTDGGISPLHF. The CDR3 DNA reads TGTGCCAGCAGGACTGACGGTGGAATTTCACCCCTCCACTTT.

This chain connects TRBV9 to TRBJ1-2; tentative D call: TRBD1 (5 bases). Germline V gives CDR1 SGDLS, CDR2 YYNGEE. V was pared by 1 base and J by 5 bases, with 15 bases between. The CDR3 runs 15 residues. The CDR3 spells CASSVRDAGRYGYTF. For the CDR3, the DNA is TGTGCCAGCAGCGTACGGGACGCCGGCAGATATGGCTACACCTTC. Looking up the rest from reference TRBV9 and TRBJ1-2 gives the full variable domain: DSGVTQTPKHLITATGQRVTLRCSPRSGDLSVYWYQQSLDQGLQFLIQYYNGEERAKGNILERFSAQQFPDLHSELNLSSLELGDSALYFCASSVRDAGRYGYTFGSGTRLTVV.

The chain joins TRBV19 to TRBJ1-5, with no clear D. Trimming removed 2 bases at V and 4 bases at J, with 6 bases between. The CDR3 loop spans 13 amino acids. Per germline, CDR1 LNHDA and CDR2 SQIVND (reference sequence). CDR3: CASSIQRNQPQHF. CDR3 nucleotides: TGTGCCAGTAGTATACAAAGGAATCAGCCCCAGCATTTT. Variable domain in full (rest from reference TRBV19 and TRBJ1-5): DGGITQSPKYLFRKEGQNVTLSCEQNLNHDAMYWYRQDPGQGLRLIYYSQIVNDFQKGDIAEGYSVSREKKESFPLTVTSAQKNPTAFYLCASSIQRNQPQHFGDGTRLSIL.

The chain couples TRBV10-3 to TRBJ2-3, with D possibly TRBD2 on 5 matching bases. Germline loops: CDR1 ENHRY, CDR2 SYGVKD. The CDR3 loop spans 15 amino acids. V was shortened by 4 bases and J by 0 bases, with 11 bases between the two germline ends. The CDR3: CAISVLAASTDTQYF. CDR3 coding DNA: TGTGCCATCAGTGTTCTAGCAGCTAGCACAGATACGCAGTATTTT.

The chain uses TRBV1 and TRBJ1-2; whether TRBD1, the table's D call, matches the DNA was not checked. TRBV1 is tagged as a pseudogene. There are 15 residues in the CDR3. CDR3 region: CTSSGPVRKTYGYTF. CDR3 sequence (DNA): TGCACCAGCAGCGGGCCCGTGCGAAAGACCTATGGCTACACCTTC.

The chain uses TRBV30 and TRBJ1-2; 8 bases map to TRBD1. Germline CDR1 reads GTSNPN; CDR2 reads SVGIG (reference sequence). This CDR3 comprises 13 residues. V shed 3 bases and J 5 bases; nucleotides not matched to a gene: 5. The CDR3 nucleotides read TGTGCCTGGAGCCCAGGGGGCAGGTATGGCTACACCTTC. Its protein product is CAWSPGGRYGYTF.

The gene calls are TRBV19 and TRBJ2-5, with 12 bases that match TRBD2. The CDR3 has 15 amino acids. V shed 8 bases and J 1 base; nucleotides not matched to a gene: 5. From germline, CDR1 is LNHDA and CDR2 SQIVND (reference sequence). The CDR3 region has the DNA TGTGCCAGTCGGACTAGCGGGGCGGTCCAAGAGACCCAGTACTTC. It encodes CASRTSGAVQETQYF.

This rearrangement joins TRBV4-1 to TRBJ1-1, with a tentative D call TRBD1 (5 bases). From germline, CDR1 is MGHRA and CDR2 YSYEKL. The CDR3 totals 16 residues. V shed 4 bases and J shed 0 bases, with 15 bases lying between them. CDR3 in amino acids: CASSLHGAIMNTEAFF. The CDR3, as DNA: TGCGCCAGCAGCCTACACGGGGCGATCATGAACACTGAAGCTTTCTTT.

This clone was observed a handful of times. The chain has TRBV19 and TRBJ1-1, with D tentatively TRBD1 (6 bases). The CDR3 covers 16 residues. From germline, CDR1 is LNHDA and CDR2 SQIVND (reference sequence). V was cut by 0 bases and J by 4 bases, with 15 bases left in between. The CDR3 nucleotides are TGTGCCAGTAGTATAGATCATCCGGGGGCTGTCACTGAAGCTTTCTTT. Amino acids: CASSIDHPGAVTEAFF.

The V gene is TRBV27, the J gene TRBJ1-2; 7 bases line up with TRBD1. Germline V CDR1 and CDR2: MNHEY, SMNVEV (reference sequence). The CDR3 length is 13 residues. Germline trimming cut 7 bases from V and 8 bases from J; bases unmatched to any gene: 10. CDR3 DNA sequence: TGTGCCAGCACCCCCGCAGGGGGAGGCGGCTACACCTTC. Translating gives CASTPAGGGGYTF.

The chain uses TRBV7-2 and TRBJ1-2; 8 nucleotides match TRBD1. CDR3 length equals 15 residues. V lost 5 bases to trimming and J lost 2 bases; unmatched junction nucleotides: 7. Germline values: CDR1 SGHTA, CDR2 FQGNSA. In DNA, the CDR3 is TGTGCCAGCAGCGTTCCAGGGGGCTCGAACTATGGCTACACCTTC. Translation gives CASSVPGGSNYGYTF. Combining the CDR3 with reference TRBV7-2 and TRBJ1-2 gives the whole variable domain GAGVSQSPSNKVTEKGKDVELRCDPISGHTALYWYRQSLGQGLEFLIYFQGNSAPDKSGLPSDRFSAERTGGSVSTLTIQRTQQEDSAVYLCASSVPGGSNYGYTFGSGTRLTVV.

The table lists this clone with a few counts. The chain is built from TRBV5-1 and TRBJ1-1; possible D gene TRBD1, 6 bases. Looked up from germline, CDR1 is SGHRS and CDR2 is YFSETQ. V was clipped by 5 bases and J by 4 bases, with 15 bases between them. This CDR3 is 14 amino acids long. Here the CDR3 DNA reads TGCGCCAGCAGGGACAGCGCGAAGGGCACTGAAGCTTTCTTT. Amino acid sequence: CASRDSAKGTEAFF.

V is TRBV5-4 and J is TRBJ2-5; 14 bases fit TRBD2. The CDR3 covers 17 residues. Losses at the gene ends were 4 bases for V and 7 bases for J; bases not matched to a gene: 12. Per germline, CDR1 SGHNT and CDR2 YYREEE (reference sequence). The CDR3 DNA reads TGTGCCAGCAGCCTCCCATCGACTAGCGGGGGGGCCTTGACCCAGTACTTC. It yields the protein CASSLPSTSGGALTQYF.

The sample holds a few counts of this clone. The chain has TRBV6-1 and TRBJ2-7, with D tentatively TRBD1 (8 bases). V shed 2 bases and J shed 3 bases, with 20 bases lying between them. CDR1 MNHNS and CDR2 SASEGT come from the germline V gene. This CDR3 region has 17 residues. CDR3 DNA sequence: TGTGCCAGCAGTGAATCCCTTACAGGGGGGGTTCTCTACGAGCAGTACGTC. It encodes CASSESLTGGVLYEQYV.

The chain uses TRBV2 and TRBJ1-4; TRBD1 matches at 7 bases. Germline V gene lookup returns CDR1 SNHLY and CDR2 FYNNEI. Trimming took 8 bases from V and 4 from J; bases not matched to a gene: 7. The CDR3 spans 14 residues. CDR3 coding DNA: TGTGCCAGCTTCCTGACAGGGAATAATGAAAAACTGTTTTTT. It codes for CASFLTGNNEKLFF.

There are a few counts of this clone. The J gene is TRBJ1-4, the V gene TRBV10-3, with D unresolved. This CDR3 comprises 13 residues. With 10 bases removed from V and 0 bases from J, the gap between germline ends came to 9 bases. Per germline, CDR1 ENHRY and CDR2 SYGVKD. In DNA form, the CDR3 reads TGTGCCACCAACGATGCAACTAATGAAAAACTGTTTTTT. Amino acid sequence: CATNDATNEKLFF.

The rearrangement uses TRBV2 and TRBJ2-5, with 7 bases identical to TRBD2. Looked up from germline, CDR1 is SNHLY and CDR2 is FYNNEI. V was pared by 6 bases and J by 7 bases, with 5 bases of the junction left unmatched. The CDR3 covers 12 residues. CDR3 region: CASRWEGWTQYF. The CDR3 DNA is TGTGCCAGCAGATGGGAGGGCTGGACCCAGTACTTC.

The rearrangement links TRBV28 to TRBJ2-7; no reliable D call. With 3 bases removed from V and 4 bases from J, the gap between germline ends came to 7 bases. The CDR3 is made up of 12 amino acids. From germline, CDR1 is MDHEN and CDR2 SYDVKM. CDR3 amino acids: CASSFGPYEQYV. The CDR3 DNA reads TGTGCCAGCAGTTTTGGGCCATACGAGCAGTACGTC.